The entry that follows covers one T cell receptor beta chain sequence. What it binds is unknown. The data originate from a study of cytomegalovirus exposure and HLA in healthy donors. Overall study context: The approximately 130 validation repertoires matched the approximately 700 first-cohort repertoires in platform, a later analysis reported. Broader study findings: There were fewer than 200 TCR beta chains listed as cytomegalovirus-associated.

Profiled with immunoSEQ multiplex PCR; TCRdb holds only in-frame clones, not every one. The sample yields fewer than 200,000 clones, approximately 87% seen once. The CDR3 is made up of 16 amino acids. Unmatched junction bases numbered 5, after V lost 2 bases and J lost 4 bases. Per the germline V gene, CDR1 is MNHEY and CDR2 is SVGAGI. What was sequenced was PBMCs. The chain has TRBV6-5 and TRBJ1-2, with TRBD1 matching 12 bases. The receptor comes from a woman younger than 45 in good health and CMV-seronegative. The CDR3 loop is CASSYGGTGGVYGYTF. CDR3 coding DNA: TGTGCCAGCAGTTACGGGGGGACAGGGGGCGTCTATGGCTACACCTTC.